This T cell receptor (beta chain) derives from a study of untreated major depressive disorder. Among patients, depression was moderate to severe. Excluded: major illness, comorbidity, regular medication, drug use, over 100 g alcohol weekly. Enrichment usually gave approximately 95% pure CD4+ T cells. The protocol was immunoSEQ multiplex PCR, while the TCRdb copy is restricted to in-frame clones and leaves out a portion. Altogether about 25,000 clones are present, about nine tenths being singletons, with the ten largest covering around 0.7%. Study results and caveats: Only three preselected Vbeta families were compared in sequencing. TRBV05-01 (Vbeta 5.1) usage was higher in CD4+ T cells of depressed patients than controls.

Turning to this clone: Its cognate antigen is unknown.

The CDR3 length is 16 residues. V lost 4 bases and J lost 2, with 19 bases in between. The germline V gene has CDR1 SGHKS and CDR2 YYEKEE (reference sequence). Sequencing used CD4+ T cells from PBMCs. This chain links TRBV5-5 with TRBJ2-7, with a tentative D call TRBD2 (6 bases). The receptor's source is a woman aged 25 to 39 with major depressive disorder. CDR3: CASSPSVGTQPYEQYF. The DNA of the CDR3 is TGTGCCAGCAGCCCCTCAGTGGGGACTCAACCCTACGAGCAGTACTTC.